The 29 T cell receptor beta chains listed next were all sequenced from one sample in a study of beta chain features in type 1 diabetes. TCRB transcripts that were expressed got sequenced, as all of the isolated RNA had been reverse transcribed. Assay used: immunoSEQ multiplex PCR; TCRdb lists only in-frame clones, some missing. The sample includes under 200,000 clones, around 8% of them seen just once. The sequencing input was central memory CD4+ T cells from blood. The receptors were gathered from a man aged 18 to 29 in good health.

This clone has a count of ten or more. The chain is built from TRBV28 and TRBJ2-6; D perhaps matches TRBD1 (6 bases). The CDR3 loop spans 20 amino acids. V was trimmed by 5 bases and J by 1 base, leaving 24 bases between them. Germline CDR1 reads MDHEN; CDR2 reads SYDVKM. The CDR3 here is CASSLPPWGRQSSGANVLTF. The DNA for the CDR3 is TGTGCCAGCAGTCTGCCCCCCTGGGGGCGGCAGAGTTCTGGGGCCAACGTCCTGACTTTC.

The chain joins TRBV25-1 to TRBJ1-6; 8 bases line up with TRBD1. The CDR3 runs to 15 residues. The V segment lost 3 bases and the J segment 9 bases; nucleotides outside the gene matches: 7. Germline V gene sequence: CDR1 MGHDK, CDR2 SYGVNS. The CDR3 loop is CASSDDRGFGSPLHF. In DNA form, the CDR3 reads TGTGCCAGCAGTGATGACAGGGGTTTCGGTTCACCCCTCCACTTT.

This clone turned up a few times. V usage is TRBV5-1 and J usage is TRBJ2-5, with TRBD1 matching 8 bases. The J call is doubtful: the DNA matches TRBJ2-7 better. The CDR3 sequence is 13 residues long. Germline lookup yields CDR1 SGHRS and CDR2 YFSETQ. The CDR3 sequence: CASSIDRGDEQYF. DNA of the CDR3: TGCGCCAGCAGCATCGACAGGGGTGACGAGCAGTACTTC.

This clone was detected many times. This chain connects TRBV10-3 to TRBJ2-3, with D possibly being TRBD2 (6 bases). The germline V gene encodes CDR1 ENHRY and CDR2 SYGVKD. The CDR3 has 15 amino acids. Deletions cut 3 bases from V and 1 base from J, with 11 bases between. The CDR3 loop reads CAISDSGARTDTQYF. As DNA, the CDR3 is TGTGCCATCAGTGATAGCGGAGCCCGCACAGATACGCAGTATTTT.

Many counts were recorded for this clone. The V call is TRBV5-1, the J call TRBJ2-5, with 10 bases matching TRBD2. V shed 0 bases, J shed 5 bases, and the junction held 7 bases outside the gene matches. Germline-derived CDR1 and CDR2 are SGHRS and YFSETQ. This CDR3 has 16 amino acids. The CDR3 is CASSLVLAGDSETQYF. CDR3 bases: TGCGCCAGCAGCTTGGTGCTAGCGGGAGATTCGGAGACCCAGTACTTC.

The chain joins TRBV7-8 to TRBJ2-7; 10 nucleotides match TRBD2. From germline, CDR1 is SGHVS and CDR2 FQNEAQ. The V gene end was trimmed by 5 bases and the J gene end by 4 bases; junction bases not matched to a gene: 5. The length of the CDR3 is 14 residues. The chain's CDR3 is CASSAGLAEYEQYF. CDR3 nucleotide sequence: TGTGCCAGCAGCGCTGGACTAGCGGAGTACGAGCAGTACTTC. Filled out from reference TRBV7-8 and TRBJ2-7, the complete variable domain reads GAGVSQSPRYKVAKRGQDVALRCDPISGHVSLFWYQQALGQGPEFLTYFQNEAQLDKSGLPSDRFFAERPEGSVSTLKIQRTQQEDSAVYLCASSAGLAEYEQYFGPGTRLTVT.

The chain has TRBV6-1 and TRBJ2-3; D remains unclear. V lost 6 bases to trimming and J lost 0 bases, with 10 bases between them. From germline, CDR1 is MNHNS and CDR2 SASEGT. The CDR3 consists of 14 residues. CDR3 sequence: CASRPGHSTDTQYF. In DNA, the CDR3 is TGTGCCAGCAGGCCGGGTCACAGCACAGATACGCAGTATTTT.

V is TRBV5-4 and J is TRBJ2-2; perhaps TRBD2 as D (6 bases). Germline values: CDR1 SGHNT, CDR2 YYREEE (reference sequence). V lost 4 bases, J lost 1 base, and 11 bases lay in between. The CDR3 contains 15 residues. This CDR3 reads CASSPDYWNTGELFF. CDR3 sequence (DNA): TGTGCCAGCAGCCCGGACTACTGGAACACCGGGGAGCTGTTTTTT. The entire variable domain, with the rest obtained from reference TRBV5-4 and TRBJ2-2, is as follows: ETGVTQSPTHLIKTRGQQVTLRCSSQSGHNTVSWYQQALGQGPQFIFQYYREEENGRGNFPPRFSGLQFPNYSSELNVNALELDDSALYLCASSPDYWNTGELFFGEGSRLTVL.

V and J are TRBV6-6 and TRBJ2-2; D might be TRBD2 (6 bases). V was trimmed by 0 bases and J by 5 bases, leaving 10 bases between them. Germline V gene lookup returns CDR1 MNHNY and CDR2 SVGAGI (reference sequence). CDR3 size: 15 residues. CDR3 sequence: CASSYSGLYTGELFF. The CDR3 nucleotides read TGTGCCAGCAGTTACTCGGGACTTTATACCGGGGAGCTGTTTTTT.

The V and J genes are TRBV19 and TRBJ1-4, with 8 nucleotides matching TRBD1. This CDR3 spans 15 amino acids. V dropped 7 bases and J dropped 8; count of bases not matched to a gene: 12. CDR1 and CDR2 (germline): LNHDA, SQIVND (reference sequence). CDR3 residues: CASTSQGWTGEKLFF. The CDR3 DNA is TGTGCCAGTACCTCCCAGGGCTGGACAGGGGAAAAACTGTTTTTT.

This clone was counted a few times. This rearrangement joins TRBV2 to TRBJ1-2; the match to TRBD1 covers 8 bases. The CDR3 is 14 residues long. The J segment lost 4 bases and the V segment lost 6 bases, leaving 7 bases of the junction unmatched. Germline values: CDR1 SNHLY, CDR2 FYNNEI. The CDR3 sequence: CASSPTGASYGYTF. The CDR3 DNA reads as TGTGCCAGCAGCCCGACAGGGGCTAGCTATGGCTACACCTTC.

This clone was seen only once. The rearrangement links TRBV28 to TRBJ2-1, with D perhaps TRBD2 (5 bases). The germline CDR1 and CDR2 sequences are MDHEN and SYDVKM. Trimming removed 6 bases at V and 1 base at J, with 7 bases between. This CDR3 is built from 13 residues. The DNA of the CDR3 is TGTGCCAGCAGCGGGGTTTCCTACAATGAGCAGTTCTTC. As protein: CASSGVSYNEQFF.

This clone occurred a few times. Other DNA sequences from this sample encode an identical CDR3 as well. V and J are TRBV28 and TRBJ1-2, with 8 bases matching TRBD1. V shed 6 bases, J shed 7 bases, and the junction held 10 bases outside the gene matches. The CDR3 is made up of 14 amino acids. CDR1 is MDHEN and CDR2 is SYDVKM in the germline V gene. CDR3 DNA sequence: TGTGCCAGCAGCTCCGACAGGGGTGCGGGTGGCTACACCTTC. It is translated as CASSSDRGAGGYTF.

Only a few counts were recorded for this clone. The chain has TRBV5-5 and TRBJ1-6; no reliable D call. The CDR3 length is 13 residues. The ends were cut back, 9 bases at V and 9 bases at J, with 16 bases in the middle. Germline V gene data show CDR1 as SGHKS and CDR2 as YYEKEE (reference sequence). CDR3 nucleotide sequence: TGTGCCACGACATTGGGTCCCGGTTCACCCCTCCACTTT. Its translation is CATTLGPGSPLHF.

The rearrangement links TRBV27 to TRBJ2-1; 10 bases map to TRBD2. Trimming cost V 5 bases and J 5 bases; bases outside gene matches: 18. Germline CDR1 and CDR2: MNHEY and SMNVEV (reference sequence). The CDR3 runs 19 residues. The CDR3 sequence: CASSPDPVLAGEVDNEQFF. CDR3 in DNA: TGTGCCAGCAGTCCAGACCCCGTTCTAGCGGGAGAGGTCGACAATGAGCAGTTCTTC.

There are a few counts of this clone. The CDR3 nucleotides are TGTGCCAGCAGCCCGCAGGGGGCGTTCACTGAAGCTTTCTTT. Amino acids: CASSPQGAFTEAFF. This rearrangement joins TRBV7-3 to TRBJ1-1; 8 positions agree with TRBD1. J gave up 4 bases and V 5 bases, and 6 bases lay outside the gene matches. This CDR3 has 14 residues. Germline CDR1 SGHTA, CDR2 FQGTGA.

V gene TRBV5-4 combines with J gene TRBJ1-5; TRBD1 agrees at 11 bases. Per the germline V gene, CDR1 is SGHNT and CDR2 is YYREEE (reference sequence). After removal of 4 bases from V and 5 bases from J, the junction contained 5 bases not matched to a gene. CDR3 length equals 15 residues. The DNA for the CDR3 is TGTGCCAGCAGCCTGGACAGGGGGCAGGATCAGCCCCAGCATTTT. As protein: CASSLDRGQDQPQHF.

The genes are TRBV5-1 and TRBJ1-2; the D is unclear. V lost 1 base and J 5 bases, leaving 9 bases between the germline ends. There are 13 residues in the CDR3. Germline V gene sequence: CDR1 SGHRS, CDR2 YFSETQ. The CDR3 region has the DNA TGCGCCAGCAGCTTGCTGGGAGAATATGGCTACACCTTC. Its protein product is CASSLLGEYGYTF. Full variable domain (missing parts from reference TRBV5-1 and TRBJ1-2): KAGVTQTPRYLIKTRGQQVTLSCSPISGHRSVSWYQQTPGQGLQFLFEYFSETQRNKGNFPGRFSGRQFSNSRSEMNVSTLELGDSALYLCASSLLGEYGYTFGSGTRLTVV.

Only a few counts were recorded for this clone. V gene TRBV15 combines with J gene TRBJ2-1, with 7 nucleotides matching TRBD2. The ends lost 3 bases at V and 9 bases at J; junction bases unmatched: 11. Germline assignment: CDR1 LNHNV and CDR2 YYDKDF (reference sequence). CDR3 length equals 15 residues. The DNA for the CDR3 is TGTGCCACCAGCAGTCGGACTAGGGATCTAGGTGAGCAGTTCTTC. As protein: CATSSRTRDLGEQFF.

This clone was detected only a few times. This rearrangement joins TRBV18 to TRBJ2-5; perhaps TRBD2 as D (6 bases). TRBJ2-7 matches the DNA end more closely, so the J call is doubtful. There are 14 residues in the CDR3. Germline loops: CDR1 KGHSH, CDR2 LQKENI. CDR3 coding DNA: TGTGCCAGCTCATACCGACTAGAGGACGACGAGCAGTACTTC. Amino acid sequence: CASSYRLEDDEQYF.

There are many counts of this clone. The chain uses TRBV4-3 and TRBJ2-5; D gene uncertain. The CDR3 length is 13 residues. CDR1 LGHNA and CDR2 YSLEER come from the germline V gene. Trimming removed 0 bases at V and 5 bases at J, with 7 bases between. DNA for the CDR3: TGCGCCAGCAGCCAAGACAGGATGGAGACCCAGTACTTC. Translation: CASSQDRMETQYF.

CDR3 amino acids: CASSQLSTDTQYF. CDR3 bases: TGTGCCAGCAGCCAACTGAGCACAGATACGCAGTATTTT. The genes are TRBV14 and TRBJ2-3; unclear D gene. The V gene lost 2 bases and the J gene lost 0 bases, with 3 bases spanning the gap. There are 13 residues in the CDR3. Germline-derived CDR1 and CDR2 are SGHDN and FVKESK.

This clone was observed a few times. This chain joins TRBV5-5 and TRBJ1-5, with a tentative D call TRBD1 (6 bases). Germline V gene sequence: CDR1 SGHKS, CDR2 YYEKEE (reference sequence). The CDR3 sequence is 13 residues long. The ends were cut back, 0 bases at V and 5 bases at J, with 6 bases in the middle. The DNA for the CDR3 is TGTGCCAGCAGCTTGGCAGGGGATCAGCCCCAGCATTTT. Amino acid sequence: CASSLAGDQPQHF.

This clone was observed at least ten times. The chain recombines TRBV4-3 with TRBJ2-4, with D tentatively TRBD1 (5 bases). CDR1 LGHNA and CDR2 YSLEER come from the germline V gene. The CDR3 totals 17 residues. The germline V and J ends were trimmed by 0 bases and 1 base, with 13 bases remaining between them. This CDR3 is CASSQELRRDAKNIQYF. In nucleotides, the CDR3 is TGCGCCAGCAGCCAAGAACTGCGCAGGGATGCCAAAAACATTCAGTACTTC.

This clone has just a few counts. CDR3 DNA: TGTGCCAGTAGCCAGGGTCCTGGGGCCAACGTCCTGACTTTC. Its translation: CASSQGPGANVLTF. The chain carries TRBV19 and TRBJ2-6, with D possibly matching TRBD1 (5 bases). The CDR3 is 14 amino acids. Germline lookup yields CDR1 LNHDA and CDR2 SQIVND (reference sequence). Deletions cut 6 bases from V and 2 bases from J, with 8 bases between.

This clone was seen only a few times. This chain joins TRBV19 and TRBJ1-5; the D is unclear. V lost 3 bases to trimming and J lost 5 bases, with 17 bases between them. Germline V gene data show CDR1 as LNHDA and CDR2 as SQIVND (reference sequence). The CDR3 consists of 16 residues. The CDR3 DNA reads as TGTGCCAGTAGTATGTCGGCAACTAGACCGGATCAGCCCCAGCATTTT. It translates to CASSMSATRPDQPQHF.

This clone was seen more than once but under ten times. The chain joins TRBV9 to TRBJ2-3; D gene unclear. Germline V gives CDR1 SGDLS, CDR2 YYNGEE. V was cut by 4 bases and J by 0 bases, with 12 bases left in between. This CDR3 has 15 amino acids. CDR3 sequence (DNA): TGTGCCAGCAGCCCCCAGTCCACCAGCACAGATACGCAGTATTTT. Translated, it gives CASSPQSTSTDTQYF.

This clone was picked up many times. V gene TRBV18 combines with J gene TRBJ1-2; 7 nucleotides match TRBD1. In germline, CDR1 is KGHSH, CDR2 LQKENI. V lost 3 bases and J lost 6; bases outside the gene matches: 7. The CDR3 is 14 residues long. CDR3 bases: TGTGCCAGCTCACCGGACGAGACAGGGAATGGCTACACCTTC. It encodes CASSPDETGNGYTF.

This clone was seen a handful of times. V gene TRBV11-3 combines with J gene TRBJ2-2, with no clear D. The CDR3 length is 13 residues. Trimming removed 1 base from V and 6 bases from J, with 6 bases in between. Germline CDR1 is SGHNT and CDR2 is YENEEA. The CDR3 DNA sequence: TGTGCCAGCAGCTTAGTTAGATCCGGGGAGCTGTTTTTT. It translates to CASSLVRSGELFF.